This T cell receptor beta chain stems from a study of CD8+CD57+ T cells in acquired aplastic anemia. The wider study: The sorted CD4+ and CD8+ cells yielded an average around 3.4 ug of DNA.

Details on this clonotype: Its cognate antigen is unknown.

Investigators profiled TCR beta VDJ and CDR3 from genomic DNA template. TCRdb called the reads again in MiXCR, with one record for every CDR3 protein. Of about 200,000 distinct CDR3 sequences in the sample, 55% to 65% are singletons; the top ten hold roughly 64%. The germline V gene encodes CDR1 LGHDT and CDR2 YNNKEL (reference sequence). CDR3 size: 13 residues. Trimming took off 10 bases at V and 2 bases at J, with 15 bases between the two ends. The study's findings and limits: There were some 30 CD8+ CDR3 sequences that occurred in both patients and controls.

By flow cytometry, patients selected for sequencing had shown an expansion of CD8+CD57+ cells. Acquired aplastic anemia of severe grade affected all patients. At the time of blood sampling, patients had not yet received any therapy. The material sequenced was sorted CD4+, CD8+, or CD8+CD57+ T cells (not recorded which) from PBMCs. The receptor comes from a human donor with aplastic anemia. This chain uses TRBV3-1 with TRBJ2-7; a possible D gene is TRBD1 (6 bases). The CDR3 sequence is CATSQGSAYEQYF. CDR3 nucleotides: TGTGCCACCTCACAGGGTAGCGCCTACGAGCAGTACTTC.